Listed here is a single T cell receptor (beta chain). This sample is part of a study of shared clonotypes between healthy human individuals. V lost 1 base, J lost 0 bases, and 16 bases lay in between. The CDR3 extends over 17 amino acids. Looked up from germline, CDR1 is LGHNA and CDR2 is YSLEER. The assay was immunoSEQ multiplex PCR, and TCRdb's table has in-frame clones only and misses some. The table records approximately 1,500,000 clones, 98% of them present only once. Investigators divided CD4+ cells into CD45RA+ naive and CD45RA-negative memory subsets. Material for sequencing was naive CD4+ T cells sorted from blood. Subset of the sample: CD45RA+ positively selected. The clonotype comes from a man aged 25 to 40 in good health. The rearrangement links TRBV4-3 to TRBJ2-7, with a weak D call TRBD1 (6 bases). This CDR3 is CASSQVVGRGSSYEQYF. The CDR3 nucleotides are TGCGCCAGCAGCCAAGTCGTCGGCAGGGGAAGCTCCTACGAGCAGTACTTC.